This T cell receptor beta chain was recorded in a study of blood T cell repertoires in COVID-19. Study context: Italy, Spain and the United States were the sources of the convalescent and acute COVID-19 samples. T cells, B-cell-depleted T cells, or PBMCs supplied cDNA or gDNA.

Germline CDR1 reads MDHEN; CDR2 reads SYDVKM. CDR3 size: 17 residues. V lost 2 bases and J 0 bases, leaving 16 bases between the germline ends. Authors' methods: Reference gene primer amplification yielded estimated nucleated cell counts. Libraries were prepared by immunoSEQ multiplex PCR; TCRdb keeps only in-frame clonotypes and omits some of them. V, J and clone size are those of that table, while D and trimming were read from the DNA. The table includes about 200,000 clones, 70% to 85% detected once. The sample taken for sequencing was peripheral blood. The V call is TRBV28, the J call TRBJ1-2, with TRBD1 as a possible D gene (6 bases). The receptor's source is a human donor with acute or convalescent COVID-19. The donor label of this sample is uncertain. As DNA, the CDR3 is TGTGCCAGCAGTTTAGGGCGACAGGACGCCTCTAACTATGGCTACACCTTC. Translation: CASSLGRQDASNYGYTF.